These 21 T cell receptor beta chains were all obtained from the same sample, sequenced in a study of blood T cells in healthy people across ages. A second PCR, run for about 6 to 12 cycles, used a sample-barcoded 5' primer plus a J-beta primer mix. TCRdb reanalysed the 5' RACE reads using MiXCR and keeps one entry per CDR3 protein. The data hold hundreds of thousands of distinct CDR3 sequences, with around 46% observed a single time. The specimen sequenced was blood. The receptors come from a man aged 25-45 years in good health.

This clonotype was counted a few times. The chain employs TRBV4-1 and TRBJ2-5; 7 bases map to TRBD2. Trimming at V came to 4 bases and at J to 3 bases, leaving 2 bases not matched to a gene. Germline V CDR1 and CDR2: MGHRA, YSYEKL. CDR3 length equals 13 residues. The CDR3 loop is CASSRAGKETQYF. The CDR3, as DNA: TGCGCCAGCAGCCGAGCGGGGAAAGAGACCCAGTACTTC.

The chain combines TRBV4-2 with TRBJ2-6; 7 positions agree with TRBD1. Germline CDR1 is LGHNA and CDR2 is YNFKEQ. The CDR3 has 19 residues. The J segment lost 0 bases and the V segment lost 3 bases, leaving 11 bases of the junction unmatched. The CDR3 protein is CASSHRTGLNSSGANVLTF. CDR3 DNA: TGTGCCAGCAGCCATCGGACAGGCCTTAACTCCTCTGGGGCCAACGTCCTGACTTTC.

This clonotype came up a few times. The genes are TRBV7-3 and TRBJ2-3; 8 positions match TRBD1. The CDR3 covers 16 residues. The germline gives CDR1 SGHTA, CDR2 FQGTGA. Trimming removed 5 bases from V and 3 bases from J; junction bases left unmatched: 10. The CDR3 nucleotides read TGTGCCAGCAGCGTAAACGGACAGGGTTTTACAGATACGCAGTATTTT. This sequence encodes CASSVNGQGFTDTQYF.

The V call is TRBV10-3, the J call TRBJ2-7, with D perhaps TRBD2 (6 bases). CDR3 size: 14 residues. Germline V gene sequence: CDR1 ENHRY, CDR2 SYGVKD. The V and J ends lost 10 bases and 5 bases respectively, with 21 bases between them. This chain's CDR3 is CATGAGQGGDEQYF. CDR3 in DNA: TGTGCCACCGGTGCCGGGCAGGGAGGCGACGAGCAGTACTTC.

The chain uses TRBV12-3 or TRBV12-4 and TRBJ2-7; TRBD1 aligns across 7 bases. The CDR3 length is 14 residues. The trim removed 3 bases at V and 3 bases at J, leaving 5 bases unmatched. CDR3 DNA sequence: TGTGCCAGCAGTTTGTCGACAGGGAACTACGAGCAGTACTTC. Translation: CASSLSTGNYEQYF.

The gene calls are TRBV5-5 and TRBJ1-2, with 8 bases fitting TRBD1. Germline trimming cut 6 bases from V and 7 bases from J; bases unmatched to any gene: 8. Per germline, CDR1 SGHKS and CDR2 YYEKEE (reference sequence). The length of the CDR3 is 13 residues. CDR3 bases: TGTGCCAGCACCCCCGGAACAGGGGGTGGCTACACCTTC. Its translation: CASTPGTGGGYTF.

V usage is TRBV27 and J usage is TRBJ2-7, with 12 bases identical to TRBD2. There are 16 residues in the CDR3. Germline assignment: CDR1 MNHEY and CDR2 SMNVEV (reference sequence). With V trimmed by 7 bases and J by 1 base, 8 bases remained unmatched. CDR3 bases: TGTGCCAGCACCACTAGCGGGGGGAAACCTTCCTACGAGCAGTACTTC. It specifies CASTTSGGKPSYEQYF.

The chain recombines TRBV5-5 with TRBJ2-3, with no clear D. The V and J ends lost 4 bases and 0 bases respectively, with 21 bases between them. This CDR3 contains 18 residues. CDR1 SGHKS and CDR2 YYEKEE come from the germline V gene (reference sequence). The CDR3 nucleotides are TGTGCCAGCAGCCTGGATCGCGTTAGGACCCCGAGCACAGATACGCAGTATTTT. Its protein is CASSLDRVRTPSTDTQYF.

The V gene is TRBV4-3, the J gene TRBJ2-7; TRBD2 matches at 11 bases. The germline V gene has CDR1 LGHNA and CDR2 YSLEER. Unmatched junction bases numbered 1, after V lost 1 base and J lost 2 bases. The CDR3 covers 15 residues. The CDR3 bases are TGCGCCAGCAGCCAAGCGACTAGCGGGGCCTACGAGCAGTACTTC. Its protein product is CASSQATSGAYEQYF.

The chain joins TRBV3-1 to TRBJ1-2; no reliable D call. CDR1 is LGHDT, CDR2 YNNKEL, per germline (reference sequence). V was shortened by 2 bases and J by 6 bases, with 13 bases between the two germline ends. The CDR3 spans 14 residues. DNA of the CDR3: TGTGCCAGCAGCCAAATGGCCTCCGGGCATGGCTACACCTTC. Its translation: CASSQMASGHGYTF.

The J gene is TRBJ1-3, the V gene TRBV27; D not resolved. Trimming pared 7 bases from V and 0 bases from J, leaving 10 bases between. Per germline, CDR1 MNHEY and CDR2 SMNVEV (reference sequence). This CDR3 comprises 14 residues. CDR3 DNA: TGTGCCAGCACTATAAAGTTCTCTGGAAACACCATATATTTT. It is translated as CASTIKFSGNTIYF.

This clonotype was observed a few times. V gene TRBV4-1 combines with J gene TRBJ1-4; 9 positions match TRBD1. J was trimmed by 8 bases and V by 1 base; bases with no gene match: 5. This CDR3 has 15 amino acids. The germline V gene has CDR1 MGHRA and CDR2 YSYEKL. CDR3 in DNA: TGCGCCAGCAGCCAAGGGGGACAGGGAAGCGAAAAACTGTTTTTT. It is translated as CASSQGGQGSEKLFF.

The rearrangement uses TRBV4-1 and TRBJ2-5; 13 bases align to TRBD2. After removal of 0 bases from V and 5 bases from J, the junction contained 6 bases not matched to a gene. CDR3 length: 17 residues. CDR1 is MGHRA and CDR2 is YSYEKL in the germline V gene. CDR3 protein: CASSQDVGLAGVETQYF. CDR3 DNA: TGCGCCAGCAGCCAAGATGTCGGACTAGCGGGGGTGGAGACCCAGTACTTC.

This chain uses TRBV12-3 or TRBV12-4 with TRBJ2-1; D unclear. The ends were cut back, 5 bases at V and 8 bases at J, with 10 bases in the middle. The CDR3 is made up of 12 amino acids. The CDR3 spells CASSPLGDEQFF. CDR3 coding DNA: TGTGCCAGCAGTCCCCTGGGTGATGAGCAGTTCTTC.

This sequence joins TRBV12-3 or TRBV12-4 and TRBJ2-7; D is undetermined. The tail of the sequence fits TRBJ2-5 better, so the J call may be wrong. This CDR3 spans 13 amino acids. The CDR3 DNA sequence: TGTGCCAGCAGACGGACGGCACAAGAGACCCAGTACTTC. Its protein product is CASRRTAQETQYF.

The chain couples TRBV28 to TRBJ1-2; TRBD1 agrees at 12 bases. The germline V gene encodes CDR1 MDHEN and CDR2 SYDVKM. CDR3 size: 15 residues. Germline trimming cut 2 bases from V and 7 bases from J; bases unmatched to any gene: 5. CDR3 amino acids: CASSLPGQGAAGYTF. The CDR3, as DNA: TGTGCCAGCAGTTTACCGGGACAGGGGGCGGCTGGCTACACCTTC.

J is TRBJ2-5 and V is TRBV6-2 or TRBV6-3, with 8 bases that match TRBD1. The J call may not be correct, given that the DNA end is closer to TRBJ2-7. The CDR3 extends over 12 amino acids. CDR1 is MNHEY and CDR2 is SVGEGT in the germline V gene. CDR3 residues: CAPPGQAHEQYF. The CDR3 nucleotides read TGTGCCCCCCCGGGACAGGCCCACGAGCAGTACTTC.

J is TRBJ1-5 and V is TRBV20-1; D might be TRBD1 (6 bases). Trimming cost V 1 base and J 5 bases, with 9 bases left between them. The length of the CDR3 is 13 residues. Looked up from germline, CDR1 is DFQATT and CDR2 is SNEGSKA (reference sequence). The CDR3 loop reads CSARGQEHQPQHF. CDR3 bases: TGCAGTGCTAGAGGACAGGAGCATCAGCCCCAGCATTTT.

As for this clonotype: A much more abundant neighbour one base away suggests this may be a read error. The chain couples TRBV20-1 to TRBJ2-3, with 9 bases lining up with TRBD2. Losses at the gene ends were 6 bases for V and 0 bases for J; bases not matched to a gene: 7. This CDR3 is built from 15 residues. The germline V gene has CDR1 DFQATT and CDR2 SNEGSKA (reference sequence). CDR3 nucleotide sequence: TGCAGTGCGCCAACTAGCGGGCCTAGCACAGATACGCAGTATTTT. Its protein is CSAPTSGPSTDTQYF.

This clonotype came up many times. This chain joins TRBV3-1 and TRBJ1-6; D not certain. V dropped 4 bases and J dropped 2 bases, with 21 bases sitting between them. Germline V gene lookup returns CDR1 LGHDT and CDR2 YNNKEL (reference sequence). The CDR3 has 19 residues. The CDR3 here is CASSPHGEGILPYNSPLHF. CDR3 nucleotide sequence: TGTGCCAGCAGCCCGCACGGGGAGGGTATTCTACCCTATAATTCACCCCTCCACTTT. Supplemented by reference TRBV3-1 and TRBJ1-6, the full variable domain reads DTAVSQTPKYLVTQMGNDKSIKCEQNLGHDTMYWYKQDSKKFLKIMFSYNNKELIINETVPNRFSPKSPDKAHLNLHINSLELGDSAVYFCASSPHGEGILPYNSPLHFGNGTRLTVT.

This clonotype was seen repeatedly, ten times or more. The gene calls are TRBV7-2 and TRBJ2-5; TRBD2 matches at 7 bases. Trimming took 1 base from V and 4 from J; bases not matched to a gene: 3. CDR1 is SGHTA and CDR2 is FQGNSA in the germline V gene. The CDR3 extends over 14 amino acids. This CDR3 is CASSLGLAPETQYF. Here the CDR3 DNA reads TGTGCCAGCAGCTTAGGACTAGCCCCAGAGACCCAGTACTTC.